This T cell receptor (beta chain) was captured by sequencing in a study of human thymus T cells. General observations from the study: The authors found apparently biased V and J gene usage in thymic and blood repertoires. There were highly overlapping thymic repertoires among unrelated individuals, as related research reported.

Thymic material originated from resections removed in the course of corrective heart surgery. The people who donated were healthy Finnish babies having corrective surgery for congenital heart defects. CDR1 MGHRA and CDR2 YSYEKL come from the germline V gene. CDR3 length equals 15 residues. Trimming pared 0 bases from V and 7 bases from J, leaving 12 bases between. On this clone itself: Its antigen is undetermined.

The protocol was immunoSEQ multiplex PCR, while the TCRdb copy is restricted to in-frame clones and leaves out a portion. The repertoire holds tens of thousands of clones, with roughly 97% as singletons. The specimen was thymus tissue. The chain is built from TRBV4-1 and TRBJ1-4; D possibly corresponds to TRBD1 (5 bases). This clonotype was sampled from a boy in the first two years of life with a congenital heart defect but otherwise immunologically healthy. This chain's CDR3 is CASSQEGGAGEKLFF. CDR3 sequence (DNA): TGCGCCAGCAGCCAAGAGGGCGGGGCAGGTGAAAAACTGTTTTTT.